These T cell receptor beta chains were read from a single sample in a study of shared T cell receptors in the human thymus. TCRdb's copy holds only in-frame clones and misses some; the assay was immunoSEQ multiplex PCR. Counted here are approximately 580,000 clones, around 78% occurring once; the ten biggest clones make up less than 0.015%. This same sample was also taken into another study, of human thymus T cells.

Sample: thymocytes. These receptors came from a boy younger than two with a congenital heart defect. Each CDR3 is given with its conserved first and last residue. The D gene is left open where the match is weak. Only part of the rows carry a size: once, few, many, or a class if the clone is expanded.

j_gene | v_gene | abundance | d_gene | CDR3nt | CDR3aa
TRBJ2-7 | TRBV13 | NA | TRBD2 | TGTGCCAGCAGCGCAAAGGCCCCTAGCGGGAGCTACGAGCAGTACTTC | CASSAKAPSGSYEQYF
TRBJ2-5 | TRBV15 | NA | TRBD1 | TGTGCCACCAGCAGAGATATCCGGGACAGGGGGCTCGGGTCGTGGCAAGAGACCCAGTACTTC | CATSRDIRDRGLGSWQETQYF
TRBJ2-7 | TRBV15 | NA | NA | TGTGCCACCATGGGGCATAGGGAGCAGTACTTC | CATMGHREQYF
TRBJ2-3 | TRBV5-6 | NA | NA | TGTGCCAGCAGCTCGGTCGACACCTCCACAGATACGCAGTATTTT | CASSSVDTSTDTQYF
TRBJ2-7 | TRBV6-1 | NA | NA | TGTGCCAGCAGTGACACAGGGCCGGGAGAGCAGTACTTC | CASSDTGPGEQYF
TRBJ2-1 | TRBV30 | NA | TRBD2 | TGTGCCTGGAAAACGGGACTAGCGAACAATGAGCAGTTCTTC | CAWKTGLANNEQFF
TRBJ2-3 | TRBV5-1 | NA | NA | TGCGCCAGCAGCTCCACCGACTCCACAGGTAGCACAGATACGCAGTATTTT | CASSSTDSTGSTDTQYF
TRBJ1-3 | TRBV27 | NA | TRBD1 | TGTGCCAGCAGTTTATCGCCGGGACAGATAGGAAACACCATATATTTT | CASSLSPGQIGNTIYF
TRBJ2-1 | TRBV18 | NA | NA | TGTGCCAGCTCGTCGGACTCCCGGTCCGCCCATGAGCAGTTCTTC | CASSSDSRSAHEQFF
TRBJ2-7 | TRBV27 | NA | NA | TGTGCCACCATCTCCGGGGCCTACGAGCAGTACTTC | CATISGAYEQYF
TRBJ1-4 | TRBV10-1 | NA | TRBD1 | TGCGCCAGCAGTGAGTCTGACAGGGTTGGGTATGAAAAACTGTTTTTT | CASSESDRVGYEKLFF
TRBJ2-7 | TRBV20-1 | NA | TRBD1 | TGCAGTGCTCTAGGGACAGCCGAGCAGTACTTC | CSALGTAEQYF
TRBJ2-2 | TRBV7-2 | NA | NA | TGTGCCAGCAGCTTATGGCTTCGCATAAGGAACACCGGGGAGCTGTTTTTT | CASSLWLRIRNTGELFF
TRBJ1-3 | TRBV4-3 | few | NA | TGCGCCAGCAGCCAGACCCCTACGGGCTCTGGAAACACCATATATTTT | CASSQTPTGSGNTIYF
TRBJ2-5 | TRBV27 | NA | TRBD2 | TGTGCCAGCAGTTTATCGACTAGCGGGAGCCGTAAAGAGACCCAGTACTTC | CASSLSTSGSRKETQYF
TRBJ1-3 | TRBV9 | NA | NA | TGTGCCAGCAGCGGCCAAGGGACATATTCTGGAAACACCATATATTTT | CASSGQGTYSGNTIYF
TRBJ1-2 | TRBV30 | NA | NA | TGTGCCTGGAGTTTCCTAGCCACCCCCGGGCCCTCTTATGGCTACACCTTC | CAWSFLATPGPSYGYTF
TRBJ2-1 | TRBV6-1 | few | TRBD2 | TGTGCCAGCAGTGAGAGCGGGAGGGCGAACAATGAGCAGTTCTTC | CASSESGRANNEQFF
TRBJ1-2 | TRBV11-2 | NA | TRBD1 | TGTGCCAGCAGCTCAGGAGGGACAGGGGGCAACTATGGCTACACCTTC | CASSSGGTGGNYGYTF
TRBJ2-7 | TRBV6-5 | once | NA | TGTGCCAGCAGAATACTTACAGGGCCCTACGAGCAGTACTTC | CASRILTGPYEQYF
TRBJ2-1 | TRBV9 | NA | TRBD2 | TGTGCCAGCAGCGGCATCCTGACTAGCGGGAGGCACAATGAGCAGTTCTTC | CASSGILTSGRHNEQFF
TRBJ2-1 | TRBV30 | once | TRBD1 | TGTGCCACACGACCCGGGACAGGGTGGTATGAGCAGTTCTTC | CATRPGTGWYEQFF
TRBJ2-2 | TRBV5-1 | once | TRBD2 | TGCGCCAGCAGCCCCAGGGCGGCTAGCGGGTCCCACACCGGGGAGCTGTTTTTT | CASSPRAASGSHTGELFF
TRBJ1-2 | TRBV28 | once | NA | TGTGCCAGCACCCTTAGGGGCCAGAACTATGGCTACACCTTC | CASTLRGQNYGYTF
TRBJ1-1 | TRBV5-6 | NA | NA | TGTGCCAGCAGCACGGAACGAGGGACAACTGAAGCTTTCTTT | CASSTERGTTEAFF
TRBJ2-7 | TRBV4-3 | NA | NA | TGCGCCAGCATTGGCGGGATCCTTTACGAGCAGTACTTC | CASIGGILYEQYF
TRBJ1-1 | TRBV14 | NA | TRBD1 | TGTGCCAGCAGCCCTCCGCAGGGACAGGGGCCCACTGAAGCTTTCTTT | CASSPPQGQGPTEAFF
TRBJ2-7 | TRBV27 | NA | NA | TGTGCCAGCAGTTTAGAATCAGGGGGGACCTACGAGCAGTACTTC | CASSLESGGTYEQYF
TRBJ2-1 | TRBV4-2 | NA | NA | TGTGCCAGCCGGAACGGGAGAAGGGGTGAGCAGTTCTTC | CASRNGRRGEQFF
TRBJ2-5 | TRBV29-1 | NA | NA | TGCAGCGTTGTTTGGACAGCTGTTCAAGAGACCCAGTACTTC | CSVVWTAVQETQYF
TRBJ2-2 | TRBV28 | NA | TRBD2 | TGTGCCAGCAGTATAGGACTAGCGGAGCCCCCGAACACCGGGGAGCTGTTTTTT | CASSIGLAEPPNTGELFF
TRBJ2-7 | TRBV4-2 | few | TRBD2 | TGTGCCAGCAGCCAAGCCCCCTGTGGGGGGGGGTTCTACGAGCAGTACTTC | CASSQAPCGGGFYEQYF
TRBJ2-7 | TRBV7-2 | NA | TRBD1 | TGTGCCAGCAGCCCTGAGGAGGACAGGGGATTCCCCTCCTCCTACGAGCAGTACTTC | CASSPEEDRGFPSSYEQYF
TRBJ2-1 | TRBV29-1 | NA | TRBD2 | TGCAGCGTTGAAGATCTTGACGGGAGGGTCTACAATGAGCAGTTCTTC | CSVEDLDGRVYNEQFF
TRBJ1-2 | TRBV18 | NA | NA | TGTGCCAGCTCACCACAGGGGAAGGACTATGGCTACACCTTC | CASSPQGKDYGYTF
TRBJ1-2 | TRBV12-5 | once | NA | TGTGCTAGTGGTTTGGTAGATGGAGGATCCTATGGCTACACCTTC | CASGLVDGGSYGYTF
TRBJ2-3 | TRBV5-6 | NA | TRBD2 | TGTGCCAGCAGCTATAATTTAGCGGGAGGCTCAGATACGCAGTATTTT | CASSYNLAGGSDTQYF
TRBJ2-2 | TRBV4-3 | NA | NA | TGCGCCAGCAGCCAAGGCCTGGCAAGAACCGGGGAGCTGTTTTTT | CASSQGLARTGELFF
TRBJ1-2 | TRBV7-4 | NA | TRBD1 | TGTGCCAGCAGCCCCCGACAGGGACCCTATGGCTACACCTTC | CASSPRQGPYGYTF
TRBJ2-3 | TRBV25-1 | NA | TRBD2 | TGTGCCAGCAGTCTCGGGACTAGCAGAGATACGCAGTATTTT | CASSLGTSRDTQYF
TRBJ2-5 | TRBV27 | NA | TRBD2 | TGTGCCAGCAGTCCCCCCCCAACTAGCGGGAGGGTGGGAGAGACCCAGTACTTC | CASSPPPTSGRVGETQYF